This is a list of T cell receptor beta chains from one sample in a study of T cells expressing NK-cell markers. From the 5' RACE reads, TCRdb lists one entry per CDR3 protein and no DNA. The ten top clones account for roughly 0.4%, within a sample of roughly 280,000 distinct CDR3 sequences. Sequencing input: blood T cells: a sorted CD56 or NKG2C T cell subset, CD4+ or CD8+ T cells, or bulk PBMC T cells (not recorded which). Receptor source: a man aged 18 to 30 in good health. The CDR3 runs from the conserved cysteine through the conserved F or W.

j_call cdr3_length v_call cdr3_aa
TRBJ2-2 14 TRBV4-1 CASSPRLNTGELFF
TRBJ2-1 11 TRBV3-1 CASRIGNEQFF
TRBJ2-1 14 TRBV12-3/TRBV12-4 CASSTSSGHNEQFF
TRBJ2-1 15 TRBV3-1 CASSQGGWVYNEQFF
TRBJ2-7 16 TRBV7-2 CASSLAGPDRGNEQYF
TRBJ2-3 15 TRBV3-1 CASSRDSLFPDTQYF
TRBJ2-1 17 TRBV12-3/TRBV12-4 CASSIEEDRWWGNEQFF
TRBJ2-7 15 TRBV20-1 CSARVKLRGTYEQYF
TRBJ2-1 17 TRBV28 CASSFHRVAGDYNEQFF
TRBJ2-1 13 TRBV29-1 CSVEGESLNEQFF
TRBJ2-1 19 TRBV15 CATSRDFLLGTSGISEQFF
TRBJ2-1 14 TRBV10-3 CAISETGKHNEQFF
TRBJ2-5 12 TRBV29-1 CSARSGQETQYF
TRBJ1-1 15 TRBV2 CASSPPPTMNTEAFF
TRBJ2-2 14 TRBV6-1 CASSERGGTGELFF
TRBJ2-1 18 TRBV5-1 CASSLSQLAGGTYNEQFF
TRBJ2-2 12 TRBV28 CASKGGTGELFF
TRBJ2-7 12 TRBV30 CAVGPSSYEQYF
TRBJ2-1 20 TRBV6-2/TRBV6-3 CASSYPGTSGRASSYNEQFF
TRBJ1-4 13 TRBV10-3 CAISAGFGEKLFF
TRBJ2-7 15 TRBV12-3/TRBV12-4 CASTLAPGGAYEQYF
TRBJ2-2 15 TRBV5-1 CASSPGTAFTGELFF
TRBJ1-5 16 TRBV20-1 CSARLTYREGNQPQHF
TRBJ2-4 17 TRBV20-1 CSAGGTSQLGAKNIQYF
TRBJ2-5 15 TRBV18 CASSSISGTQETQYF
TRBJ2-1 16 TRBV6-5 CASSSLAGVFGNEQFF
TRBJ2-3 15 TRBV24-1 CATGASDVSTDTQYF
TRBJ2-3 15 TRBV29-1 CSVTGFAPSADTQYF
TRBJ1-6 15 TRBV21-1 CASSKGVPGHSPLHF
TRBJ1-5 13 TRBV4-3 CASSRDRSQPQHF
TRBJ1-5 15 TRBV6-5 CASSYSAGVNQPQHF
TRBJ2-3 19 TRBV6-2/TRBV6-3 CASSHLSLAGGPSTDTQYF
TRBJ2-2 14 TRBV5-1 CASRTTGVSGELFF
TRBJ2-1 14 TRBV10-3 CAISESAGDNEQFF
TRBJ2-2 12 TRBV6-5 CAIRQTTGELFF
TRBJ2-5 16 TRBV4-3 CASSQNPGLGKETQYF
TRBJ1-5 12 TRBV12-3/TRBV12-4 CASTTGRQPQHF
TRBJ1-3 12 TRBV5-4 CASRDPGNTIYF
TRBJ2-5 17 TRBV25-1 CASRKNLGLAGGETQYF
TRBJ2-5 16 TRBV5-1 CASSLGLAPGQETQYF
TRBJ2-7 13 TRBV29-1 CSVRTGTFDEQYF
TRBJ2-1 13 TRBV7-2 CASSLVGGTEQFF
TRBJ2-3 16 TRBV4-1 CASRPSSGRQADTQYF